These T cell receptor beta chains were read from a single sample in a study of T cell repertoires in cytomegalovirus infection. Antigens of these TCRs are unknown. From the reads, TCRdb called clonotypes with MiXCR, one entry per CDR3 protein. The table includes some 940,000 distinct CDR3 sequences, approximately 32% detected once. The starting material was cultured CD8+ T cells from PBMCs, obtained from culture after CMV antigen stimulation. The receptors stem from a human donor in good health (CMV status not recorded). Some clones in this sample may be carry-over from other donors' samples. Both conserved end residues are part of each CDR3. A D gene is named only where the DNA matches it firmly. Not every row has a clone size; where given, it reads once, few, many or a size class.

J	V	length	D	size	CDR3	DNA
TRBJ1-2	TRBV12-3/TRBV12-4	14	-	-	CASSLSVLNHGYTF	TGTGCCAGCAGTTTAAGTGTCTTAAACCATGGCTACACCTTC
TRBJ1-1	TRBV7-8	13	-	many	CASSFGQVAEAFF	TGTGCCAGCAGCTTCGGCCAAGTTGCTGAAGCTTTCTTT
TRBJ1-4	TRBV20-1	15	-	-	CSARVGGRPNEKLFF	TGCAGTGCTAGAGTGGGGGGGCGGCCTAATGAAAAACTGTTTTTT
TRBJ2-3	TRBV20-1	13	-	-	CSATGQNTDTQYF	TGCAGTGCTACAGGACAGAACACAGATACGCAGTATTTT
TRBJ2-1	TRBV2	17	TRBD1	-	CASRVGQGGILGAEQFF	TGTGCCAGCAGGGTGGGACAGGGGGGGATATTAGGGGCTGAGCAGTTCTTC
TRBJ1-5	TRBV7-9	14	-	few	CASSLAGGWQPQHF	TGTGCCAGCAGCTTAGCGGGGGGCTGGCAGCCCCAGCATTTT
TRBJ2-2	TRBV6-2/TRBV6-3	11	-	-	CASKRTGELFF	TGTGCCAGCAAGCGTACCGGGGAGCTGTTTTTT
TRBJ2-7	TRBV29-1	12	-	-	CSVVDGVGEQYF	TGCAGCGTGGTGGACGGGGTTGGCGAGCAGTACTTC
TRBJ1-1	TRBV27	14	-	-	CASSRPGRNTEAFF	TGTGCCAGCAGTCGACCGGGACGGAACACTGAAGCTTTCTTT
TRBJ2-5	TRBV3-1	13	-	-	CASRRRYQETQYF	TGTGCCAGCAGGAGACGGTACCAAGAGACCCAGTACTTC
TRBJ2-3	TRBV6-2/TRBV6-3	16	-	-	CASSYSADYLPDTQYF	TGTGCCAGCAGTTACTCGGCCGACTACCTCCCAGATACGCAGTATTTT
TRBJ2-2	TRBV5-4	15	-	-	CASSLEGMNTGELFF	TGTGCCAGCAGCTTGGAGGGGATGAACACCGGGGAGCTGTTTTTT
TRBJ2-2	TRBV12-3/TRBV12-4	15	-	-	CASSLASAEPGELFF	TGTGCCAGCAGTTTGGCCTCGGCCGAACCCGGGGAGCTGTTTTTT
TRBJ1-2	TRBV7-6	15	-	few	CASSLVGASAYGYTF	TGTGCCAGCAGCTTAGTGGGCGCCTCCGCGTATGGCTACACCTTC
TRBJ2-1	TRBV9	16	TRBD2	-	CASSPLAGNTYNEQFF	TGTGCCAGCAGCCCACTAGCGGGGAACACCTACAATGAGCAGTTCTTC
TRBJ2-1	TRBV4-1	17	-	few	CASSQEGILSSYNEQFF	TGCGCCAGCAGCCAAGAAGGCATTTTGAGCTCCTACAATGAGCAGTTCTTC
TRBJ2-7	TRBV7-9	14	-	-	CASSYRDTGYEQYF	TGTGCCAGCAGTTACCGCGACACGGGTTACGAGCAGTACTTC
TRBJ1-1	TRBV25-1	17	TRBD1	-	CASTPSSSGTVLPEAFF	TGTGCCAGCACCCCCTCAAGCTCTGGGACAGTCCTCCCTGAAGCTTTCTTT
TRBJ2-5	TRBV20-1	14	TRBD1	-	CSASGQEDQETQYF	TGCAGTGCTAGTGGACAGGAGGACCAAGAGACCCAGTACTTC
TRBJ1-2	TRBV6-1	15	TRBD1	-	CASSGDRGPHNGYTF	TGTGCCAGCAGTGGAGACAGGGGCCCTCACAATGGCTACACCTTC
TRBJ2-7	TRBV12-3/TRBV12-4	13	TRBD1	-	CASRYRGQHEQYF	TGTGCCAGCAGGTACAGGGGGCAACACGAGCAGTACTTC
TRBJ1-2	TRBV7-9	11	-	few	CASSFEVGYTF	TGTGCCAGCAGCTTTGAGGTCGGCTACACCTTC
TRBJ2-1	TRBV27	14	TRBD2	few	CASTPRGVHNEQFF	TGTGCCAGCACCCCTCGGGGGGTGCACAATGAGCAGTTCTTC
TRBJ1-1	TRBV5-4	14	TRBD1	-	CASTTTGEGTEAFF	TGTGCCAGCACCACGACAGGGGAAGGTACTGAAGCTTTCTTT